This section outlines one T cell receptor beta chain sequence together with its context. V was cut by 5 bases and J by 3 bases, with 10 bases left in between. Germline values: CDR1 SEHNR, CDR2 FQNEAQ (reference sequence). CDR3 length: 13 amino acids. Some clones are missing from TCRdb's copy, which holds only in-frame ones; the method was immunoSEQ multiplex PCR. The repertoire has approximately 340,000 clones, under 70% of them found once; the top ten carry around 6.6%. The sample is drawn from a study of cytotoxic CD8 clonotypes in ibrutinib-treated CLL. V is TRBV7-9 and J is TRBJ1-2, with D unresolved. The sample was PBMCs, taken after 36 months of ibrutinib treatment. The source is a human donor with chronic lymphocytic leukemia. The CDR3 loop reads CASSPLPHYGYTF. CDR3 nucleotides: TGTGCCAGCAGCCCCTTACCCCACTATGGCTACACCTTC. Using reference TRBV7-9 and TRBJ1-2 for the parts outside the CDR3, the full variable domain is DTGVSQNPRHKITKRGQNVTFRCDPISEHNRLYWYRQTLGQGPEFLTYFQNEAQLEKSRLLSDRFSAERPKGSFSTLEIQRTEQGDSAMYLCASSPLPHYGYTFGSGTRLTVV.